The 32 T cell receptor beta chains listed next were all sequenced from one sample in a study of identical twins. TCRdb re-derived calls from the 5' RACE reads in MiXCR, one entry per CDR3 protein. This repertoire shows approximately 210,000 distinct CDR3 sequences, approximately 15% found once; its top ten account for 35% to 50%. These data were also filed under a second study, of T cells expressing NK-cell markers.

The sample consisted of CD8+ T cells sorted from blood. These receptor sequences come from a woman between 18 and 30 years old in good health.

The gene calls are TRBV3-1 and TRBJ1-1, with D unresolved. V was cut by 4 bases and J by 4 bases, with 16 bases left in between. The CDR3 is 15 amino acids. Germline V gene lookup returns CDR1 LGHDT and CDR2 YNNKEL (reference sequence). The CDR3 region is CASSPTRDGITEAFF. In DNA form, the CDR3 reads TGTGCCAGCAGCCCTACAAGGGATGGGATCACTGAAGCTTTCTTT.

This clonotype appeared many times. The chain uses TRBV5-1 and TRBJ2-1; perhaps TRBD2 as D (6 bases). CDR1 is SGHRS and CDR2 is YFSETQ in the germline V gene. The V gene lost 5 bases and the J gene lost 0 bases, with 18 bases spanning the gap. CDR3 length: 17 amino acids. CDR3 sequence reads: CASRVLRGDYSYNEQFF. In nucleotides, the CDR3 is TGCGCCAGCAGGGTTCTGCGGGGAGATTACTCCTACAATGAGCAGTTCTTC.

This chain links TRBV4-3 with TRBJ2-7; possible D gene TRBD1, 6 bases. The CDR3 is 15 amino acids. The V and J ends lost 1 base and 4 bases respectively, with 14 bases between them. Germline-derived CDR1 and CDR2 are LGHNA and YSLEER. The CDR3 loop is CASSQAYTGRYEQYF. The CDR3 DNA reads TGCGCCAGCAGCCAAGCATATACAGGGAGATACGAGCAGTACTTC.

V is TRBV6-1 and J is TRBJ2-4, with 8 nucleotides matching TRBD2. Germline CDR1 MNHNS, CDR2 SASEGT. Trimming removed 8 bases from V and 6 bases from J; junction bases left unmatched: 12. CDR3 length equals 15 residues. Here the CDR3 DNA reads TGTGCCAGCTACAGTAGCGGGGTAGGCCTAAACATTCAGTACTTC. Residues: CASYSSGVGLNIQYF.

At least ten counts were recorded for this clonotype. The gene calls are TRBV11-2 and TRBJ2-7, with no clear D. V was clipped by 4 bases and J by 3 bases, with 4 bases between them. The CDR3 contains 11 residues. CDR1 is SGHAT and CDR2 is FQNNGV in the germline V gene. The CDR3 here is CASSSNYEQYF. In DNA, the CDR3 is TGTGCCAGCAGCTCGAACTACGAGCAGTACTTC.

CDR3 in DNA: TGTGCTAGTGGTTGGGGGATCACAGATACGCAGTATTTT. It translates to CASGWGITDTQYF. The chain couples TRBV12-5 to TRBJ2-3; D is tentatively TRBD1 or TRBD2 (5 bases each). V was trimmed by 4 bases and J by 2 bases, leaving 7 bases between them. Germline values: CDR1 LGHNT, CDR2 FRNRAP. This CDR3 has 13 residues.

CDR3 region: CASSPPEETQYF. DNA for the CDR3: TGTGCCAGCAGCCCTCCGGAGGAGACCCAGTACTTC. The chain recombines TRBV7-2 with TRBJ2-5; unclear D gene. Germline lookup yields CDR1 SGHTA and CDR2 FQGNSA. The CDR3 extends over 12 amino acids. Trimming pared 5 bases from V and 5 bases from J, leaving 9 bases between.

Turning to this clonotype: This may arise from a read error, as a much more abundant clone is one base away. This chain connects TRBV12-3 or TRBV12-4 to TRBJ2-1; weak D call: TRBD2 (6 bases). This CDR3 has 13 amino acids. The germline V and J ends were trimmed by 7 bases and 5 bases, with 12 bases remaining between them. CDR3 bases: TGTGCCAGCAAGGAGGGGATCAACAATGAGCAGTTCTTC. It encodes CASKEGINNEQFF.

This clonotype was detected a few times. The rearrangement links TRBV29-1 to TRBJ2-1; D remains unclear. Trimming removed 4 bases at V and 6 bases at J, with 13 bases between. The CDR3 is 13 amino acids. The V gene's germline CDR1 is SQVTM and CDR2 ANQGSEA. This CDR3 is CSVGRPILNEQFF. The CDR3 DNA reads TGCAGCGTTGGCCGACCTATACTCAATGAGCAGTTCTTC.

This clonotype was observed a few times. The chain employs TRBV11-3 and TRBJ2-2, with D perhaps TRBD2 (6 bases). CDR1 and CDR2 from the germline V gene are SGHNT and YENEEA. The CDR3 extends over 15 amino acids. The ends were cut back, 3 bases at V and 7 bases at J, with 15 bases in the middle. CDR3 loop: CASSFAGTVGGELFF. As DNA, the CDR3 is TGTGCCAGCAGCTTTGCCGGGACTGTCGGCGGGGAGCTGTTTTTT.

The CDR3 bases are TGCGCCAGCAGCTCGACAACCGACTATGGCTACACCTTC. Translating gives CASSSTTDYGYTF. This sequence joins TRBV5-1 and TRBJ1-2; D unclear. CDR3 length equals 13 residues. Germline assignment: CDR1 SGHRS and CDR2 YFSETQ. V shed 3 bases and J shed 3 bases, with 9 bases lying between them.

The chain employs TRBV7-8 and TRBJ1-1; D is uncertain. Germline V gene sequence: CDR1 SGHVS, CDR2 FQNEAQ. V was trimmed by 7 bases and J by 3 bases, leaving 12 bases between them. The CDR3 has 13 residues. The CDR3 protein is CASTLRGYTEAFF. In DNA form, the CDR3 reads TGTGCCAGCACCCTTAGAGGATACACTGAAGCTTTCTTT. Based on the CDR3 plus reference TRBV7-8 and TRBJ1-1, the full variable domain is GAGVSQSPRYKVAKRGQDVALRCDPISGHVSLFWYQQALGQGPEFLTYFQNEAQLDKSGLPSDRFFAERPEGSVSTLKIQRTQQEDSAVYLCASTLRGYTEAFFGQGTRLTVV.

V and J are TRBV9 and TRBJ2-5; D is perhaps TRBD2 (5 bases). Germline lookup yields CDR1 SGDLS and CDR2 YYNGEE. Trimming took 3 bases from V and 4 from J, leaving 13 bases between them. This CDR3 is 14 amino acids long. CDR3 sequence: CASSASRGLETQYF. The CDR3 region has the DNA TGTGCCAGCAGCGCCTCCCGGGGTCTAGAGACCCAGTACTTC. The complete variable domain, with remaining parts taken from reference TRBV9 and TRBJ2-5, reads DSGVTQTPKHLITATGQRVTLRCSPRSGDLSVYWYQQSLDQGLQFLIQYYNGEERAKGNILERFSAQQFPDLHSELNLSSLELGDSALYFCASSASRGLETQYFGPGTRLLVL.

V gene TRBV12-3 or TRBV12-4 combines with J gene TRBJ2-3, with 8 bases matching TRBD2. The length of the CDR3 is 14 residues. The trim removed 10 bases at V and 5 bases at J, leaving 11 bases unmatched. CDR3 sequence: CATATSAGGDTQYF. As DNA, the CDR3 is TGTGCCACCGCGACTAGCGCGGGAGGAGATACGCAGTATTTT.

The CDR3 region is CASRSPEGNIQYF. CDR3 sequence (DNA): TGTGCCAGCCGATCCCCCGAGGGAAACATTCAGTACTTC. The J gene is TRBJ2-4, the V gene TRBV12-3 or TRBV12-4; a weak D match, TRBD2 (5 bases). The CDR3 runs 13 residues. The V end lost 8 bases, the J end lost 6 bases, and 14 bases lay between the germline ends.

The rearrangement links TRBV6-5 to TRBJ2-5, with D hard to call. Deletions cut 10 bases from V and 3 bases from J, with 12 bases between. CDR1 and CDR2 (germline): MNHEY, SVGAGI. The CDR3 length is 12 residues. In DNA form, the CDR3 reads TGTGCCACCCGGACGGTGAAAGAGACCCAGTACTTC. Translation gives CATRTVKETQYF.

The V gene is TRBV5-6, the J gene TRBJ1-5; TRBD1 aligns across 7 bases. V was clipped by 8 bases and J by 4 bases; unmatched bases: 15. Germline CDR1 SGHDT, CDR2 YYEEEE. The CDR3 length is 16 residues. In nucleotides, the CDR3 is TGTGCCAGTAGCACTCTAACAGGGGTTGGAAATCAGCCCCAGCATTTT. This gives the protein CASSTLTGVGNQPQHF.

The V call is TRBV27, the J call TRBJ2-2; D is unclear. CDR1 MNHEY and CDR2 SMNVEV come from the germline V gene (reference sequence). The CDR3 consists of 14 residues. Deletions cut 6 bases from V and 2 bases from J, with 10 bases between. The DNA of the CDR3 is TGTGCCAGCAGGAGGAATCACAACACCGGGGAGCTGTTTTTT. Its protein product is CASRRNHNTGELFF.

This clonotype was counted only a few times. The CDR3 DNA reads TGCAGCGTGGGAGGGACAGGAGAGACCCAGTACTTC. As protein: CSVGGTGETQYF. The V and J genes are TRBV29-1 and TRBJ2-5; D may be TRBD1 (8 bases). Looked up from germline, CDR1 is SQVTM and CDR2 is ANQGSEA. V was cut by 6 bases and J by 4 bases, with 12 bases left in between. The CDR3 has 12 residues.

The rearrangement links TRBV12-3 or TRBV12-4 to TRBJ2-1; D might be TRBD2 (6 bases). The CDR3 covers 16 residues. V was shortened by 7 bases and J by 6 bases, with 22 bases between the two germline ends. Here the CDR3 reads CASTSYVWGLPNEQFF. CDR3 nucleotides: TGTGCCAGCACCTCGTATGTGTGGGGACTTCCCAATGAGCAGTTCTTC.

This clonotype came up once. This chain uses TRBV7-2 with TRBJ2-7; TRBD2 is a possible D gene (6 bases). V lost 0 bases, J lost 6 bases, and 15 bases lay in between. Germline V lookup: CDR1 SGHTA, CDR2 FQGNSA. The CDR3 has 15 residues. The CDR3 DNA reads as TGTGCCAGCAGCTTAGCGGAGACTAGAAAAGGCGAGCAGTACTTC. Protein sequence: CASSLAETRKGEQYF.

The rearrangement links TRBV2 to TRBJ2-5, with 13 positions matching TRBD2. CDR3 length equals 16 residues. From germline, CDR1 is SNHLY and CDR2 FYNNEI. V trimming: 1 base; J trimming: 5 bases; junction bases outside the gene matches: 4. This CDR3 is CASSEGLAGGGETQYF. As DNA, the CDR3 is TGTGCCAGCAGTGAAGGACTAGCGGGAGGAGGTGAGACCCAGTACTTC. The full variable domain, rest sourced from reference TRBV2 and TRBJ2-5, is EPEVTQTPSHQVTQMGQEVILRCVPISNHLYFYWYRQILGQKVEFLVSFYNNEISEKSEIFDDQFSVERPDGSNFTLKIRSTKLEDSAMYFCASSEGLAGGGETQYFGPGTRLLVL.

The gene calls are TRBV20-1 and TRBJ2-1; 10 bases map to TRBD2. J gave up 7 bases and V 6 bases, and 15 bases lay outside the gene matches. This CDR3 has 16 residues. Germline lookup yields CDR1 DFQATT and CDR2 SNEGSKA (reference sequence). This CDR3 is CSAEWGGTSVINEQFF. As DNA, the CDR3 is TGCAGTGCCGAGTGGGGTGGGACTAGCGTAATAAATGAGCAGTTCTTC.

The V call is TRBV6-2 or TRBV6-3, the J call TRBJ2-5, with 10 bases that match TRBD2. Germline V gives CDR1 MNHEY, CDR2 SVGEGT. V was pared by 7 bases and J by 2 bases, with 7 bases of the junction left unmatched. The CDR3 extends over 15 amino acids. CDR3 nucleotide sequence: TGTGCCAGCATGCTAGCGGGAGTAAGACAAGAGACCCAGTACTTC. As protein: CASMLAGVRQETQYF.

This chain links TRBV9 with TRBJ2-2; 8 bases agree with TRBD1. V shed 4 bases, J shed 2 bases, and the junction held 7 bases outside the gene matches. CDR1 is SGDLS, CDR2 YYNGEE, per germline. The length of the CDR3 is 16 residues. This chain's CDR3 is CASSPRTGQNTGELFF. The CDR3, as DNA: TGTGCCAGCAGCCCTCGGACAGGGCAAAACACCGGGGAGCTGTTTTTT.

V usage is TRBV13 and J usage is TRBJ2-1; TRBD2 aligns across 9 bases. The CDR3 totals 14 residues. The V gene end was trimmed by 3 bases and the J gene end by 6 bases; junction bases not matched to a gene: 3. Germline V gene sequence: CDR1 PRHDT, CDR2 FYEKMQ (reference sequence). The CDR3 DNA reads TGTGCCAGCAGCTTCGCTAGCGGGATCAATGAGCAGTTCTTC. Protein sequence: CASSFASGINEQFF. The whole variable domain, remainder taken from reference TRBV13 and TRBJ2-1, is AAGVIQSPRHLIKEKRETATLKCYPIPRHDTVYWYQQGPGQDPQFLISFYEKMQSDKGSIPDRFSAQQFSDYHSELNMSSLELGDSALYFCASSFASGINEQFFGPGTRLTVL.

This clonotype occurred many times. In DNA form, the CDR3 reads TGTGCCGCCGCGGCGGGGGACACAGATACGCAGTATTTT. Translated: CAAAAGDTDTQYF. V and J are TRBV10-3 and TRBJ2-3, with TRBD2 identical over 7 bases. Trimming took 11 bases from V and 2 from J; bases not matched to a gene: 7. The germline CDR1 and CDR2 sequences are ENHRY and SYGVKD. The CDR3 has 13 residues.

This clonotype turned up a few times. The chain is built from TRBV5-6 and TRBJ2-4; D is possibly TRBD2 (6 bases). V dropped 2 bases and J dropped 1 base, with 7 bases sitting between them. Per the germline V gene, CDR1 is SGHDT and CDR2 is YYEEEE. This CDR3 comprises 14 residues. The CDR3 region is CASSFRGAKNIQYF. DNA for the CDR3: TGTGCCAGCAGCTTCCGGGGGGCCAAAAACATTCAGTACTTC.

The CDR3 DNA reads as TGTGCCAGCAGTGCCGTCTCACCCCTCCACTTT. It translates to CASSAVSPLHF. This rearrangement joins TRBV2 to TRBJ1-6; D ambiguous. Trimming took 4 bases from V and 10 from J, leaving 5 bases between them. The CDR3 runs to 11 residues. Germline V gene data show CDR1 as SNHLY and CDR2 as FYNNEI.

The chain uses TRBV9 and TRBJ1-2; the match to TRBD1 covers 10 bases. V lost 5 bases, J lost 4 bases, and 2 bases stayed unmatched. The length of the CDR3 is 13 residues. Per the germline V gene, CDR1 is SGDLS and CDR2 is YYNGEE. The CDR3 region is CASRTGGGYGYTF. The CDR3, as DNA: TGTGCCAGCAGGACAGGGGGCGGCTATGGCTACACCTTC.

The gene calls are TRBV29-1 and TRBJ2-1; 7 bases agree with TRBD2. The CDR3 runs 14 residues. V lost 6 bases, J lost 7 bases, and 12 bases stayed unmatched. CDR1 is SQVTM, CDR2 ANQGSEA, per germline. In DNA form, the CDR3 reads TGCAGCGTGCGGACGGGGCGGGGGATTAATGAGCAGTTCTTC. As protein: CSVRTGRGINEQFF.

This clonotype was counted only a few times. The chain has TRBV11-2 and TRBJ2-2, with D unresolved. Trimming removed 1 base from V and 3 bases from J, with 6 bases in between. Germline CDR1 is SGHAT and CDR2 is FQNNGV. This CDR3 comprises 14 residues. The CDR3 region has the DNA TGTGCCAGCAGCTTAGCGCTCTACACCGGGGAGCTGTTTTTT. This sequence encodes CASSLALYTGELFF.